One and the same sample provided the 10 T cell receptor beta chains below, sequenced in a study of T cells in Graves' hyperthyroidism and ophthalmopathy. Amplification of TCR beta CDR3 regions used RNA as the template. Researchers ran a first-round RT-PCR on the TCR CDR3 using the HTBI primer set. TCRdb reprocessed the multiplex PCR reads with MiXCR, giving one entry per CDR3 protein. The sample shows around 350,000 distinct CDR3 sequences, 15% to 19% of them seen only once. Sequencing was done on a sample of blood. The receptor source for this set is a woman in her late teens or twenties with Graves' hyperthyroidism that later progressed to Graves' ophthalmopathy.

The sample holds many counts of this clonotype. This chain links TRBV3-1 with TRBJ2-7; TRBD1 matches 10 bases. The germline gives CDR1 LGHDT, CDR2 YNNKEL (reference sequence). The CDR3 spans 14 residues. V shed 3 bases and J 3 bases; nucleotides not matched to a gene: 2. The CDR3 loop reads CASSQGQGSYEQYF. DNA for the CDR3: TGTGCCAGCAGCCAGGGACAGGGGAGCTACGAGCAGTACTTC.

This chain links TRBV28 with TRBJ2-2, with 8 bases matching TRBD1. V lost 3 bases, J lost 3 bases, and 6 bases stayed unmatched. The CDR3 spans 16 residues. The germline gives CDR1 MDHEN, CDR2 SYDVKM. Here the CDR3 DNA reads TGTGCCAGCAGTTTTCAGGAGACAGGGGACACCGGGGAGCTGTTTTTT. This translates into CASSFQETGDTGELFF.

V is TRBV9 and J is TRBJ2-7; tentatively, D is TRBD1 (6 bases). The CDR3 totals 14 residues. From germline, CDR1 is SGDLS and CDR2 YYNGEE. V shed 4 bases and J shed 5 bases, with 16 bases lying between them. The CDR3 DNA is TGTGCCAGCAGCCCCCTCGGACAGCTCCACGAGCAGTACTTC. It translates to CASSPLGQLHEQYF.

In its sample, this clonotype was seen a few times. The rearrangement links TRBV19 to TRBJ2-1; either TRBD1 or TRBD2 may supply D (6 bases each). This CDR3 contains 15 residues. V shed 6 bases and J shed 4 bases, with 16 bases lying between them. The germline V gene has CDR1 LNHDA and CDR2 SQIVND (reference sequence). The CDR3 here is CASSPLGAGYNEQFF. CDR3 DNA sequence: TGTGCCAGTAGCCCCCTGGGGGCGGGATACAATGAGCAGTTCTTC.

V and J are TRBV12-3 or TRBV12-4 and TRBJ2-1; a weak D match, TRBD2 (6 bases). The CDR3 consists of 12 residues. V shed 8 bases and J shed 9 bases, with 14 bases lying between them. The CDR3 is CASVLTGAEQFF. The CDR3 coding sequence is TGTGCCAGCGTCCTGACGGGAGCTGAGCAGTTCTTC.

This clonotype has at least ten counts. This sequence joins TRBV11-2 and TRBJ1-6; TRBD1 matches at 7 bases. The CDR3 has 14 residues. V dropped 5 bases and J dropped 5; count of bases not matched to a gene: 3. The germline V gene encodes CDR1 SGHAT and CDR2 FQNNGV. In DNA, the CDR3 is TGTGCCAGCAGCCCGGGACAGAATAATTCACCCCTCCACTTT. Amino acids: CASSPGQNNSPLHF.

The chain uses TRBV27 and TRBJ2-1; 11 positions match TRBD2. The V gene end was trimmed by 5 bases and the J gene end by 1 base; junction bases not matched to a gene: 4. This CDR3 spans 16 amino acids. Germline lookup yields CDR1 MNHEY and CDR2 SMNVEV (reference sequence). CDR3 nucleotide sequence: TGTGCCAGCAGTCCCGGGACTAGCGGTTCCTACAATGAGCAGTTCTTC. This gives the protein CASSPGTSGSYNEQFF.

The chain joins TRBV19 to TRBJ2-7; D gene unclear. Germline V lookup: CDR1 LNHDA, CDR2 SQIVND (reference sequence). The germline V and J ends were trimmed by 5 bases and 5 bases, with 13 bases remaining between them. There are 13 residues in the CDR3. The CDR3 DNA sequence: TGTGCCAGTAGTTCCCGTACCGCCAACGAGCAGTACTTC. Translation: CASSSRTANEQYF.

This clonotype appeared many times. The chain combines TRBV2 with TRBJ2-1, with D possibly matching TRBD2 (5 bases). Per germline, CDR1 SNHLY and CDR2 FYNNEI. The CDR3 consists of 12 residues. V lost 8 bases and J lost 6, with 11 bases in between. The CDR3 DNA reads TGTGCCAGCTACCGGACTCTCAATGAGCAGTTCTTC. Translating gives CASYRTLNEQFF.

This clonotype has more than one count but fewer than ten. This chain joins TRBV6-2 or TRBV6-3 and TRBJ2-7, with TRBD2 identical over 7 bases. In germline, CDR1 is MNHEY, CDR2 SVGEGT. The CDR3 consists of 15 residues. V was pared by 0 bases and J by 3 bases, with 5 bases of the junction left unmatched. CDR3 in amino acids: CASSYSGGRDYEQYF. CDR3 coding DNA: TGTGCCAGCAGTTACTCGGGAGGGAGGGACTACGAGCAGTACTTC.